Following are 17 T cell receptor beta chains from one sample sequenced in a study of metastatic and nonmetastatic thyroid tumors. TCRdb re-called the PCR reads through MiXCR. In the table there are 20,000 or so clones, roughly 23% of which are singletons. All patients were untreated before thyroid surgery. What was sequenced was adjacent normal tissue. These receptors originate from a female donor with papillary thyroid cancer or a benign thyroid nodule (not recorded which). Some clones in this sample may be carry-over from other donors' samples.

This chain uses TRBV7-8 with TRBJ1-4; D remains ambiguous. The germline V gene has CDR1 SGHVS and CDR2 FQNEAQ. The CDR3 loop spans 19 amino acids. V was cut by 1 base and J by 0 bases, with 18 bases left in between. This CDR3 is CASSLVGRTTTATNEKLFF. The CDR3 nucleotides are TGTGCCAGCAGCTTAGTTGGCAGGACGACGACGGCAACTAATGAAAAACTGTTTTTT. The full variable domain, in which reference TRBV7-8 and TRBJ1-4 provide the parts outside the CDR3, is GAGVSQSPRYKVAKRGQDVALRCDPISGHVSLFWYQQALGQGPEFLTYFQNEAQLDKSGLPSDRFFAERPEGSVSTLKIQRTQQEDSAVYLCASSLVGRTTTATNEKLFFGSGTQLSVL.

The V gene is TRBV9, the J gene TRBJ2-1, with D possibly matching TRBD1 (5 bases). Germline CDR1 and CDR2: SGDLS and YYNGEE. The CDR3 spans 14 residues. The V gene lost 0 bases and the J gene lost 8 bases, with 12 bases spanning the gap. CDR3 DNA: TGTGCCAGCAGCGTAGGGGGCGGACACGATGAGCAGTTCTTC. It yields the protein CASSVGGGHDEQFF. Filled out from reference TRBV9 and TRBJ2-1, the complete variable domain reads DSGVTQTPKHLITATGQRVTLRCSPRSGDLSVYWYQQSLDQGLQFLIQYYNGEERAKGNILERFSAQQFPDLHSELNLSSLELGDSALYFCASSVGGGHDEQFFGPGTRLTVL.

Comment on this clone: The junction does not match germline at one end; this may be a read error. CDR3 protein: CASRPDSRPEAFF. CDR3 DNA: TGTGCCAGCAGACCCGACAGTCGCCCTGAAGCTTTCTTC. This chain connects TRBV12-3 or TRBV12-4 to TRBJ1-1; D is possibly TRBD1 (5 bases). CDR3 size: 13 residues.

This clone occurred a few times. A clone one base away is much larger, so this may be a read error. J is TRBJ2-1 and V is TRBV5-4; weak D call: TRBD2 (5 bases). Germline values: CDR1 SGHNT, CDR2 YYREEE (reference sequence). This CDR3 contains 15 residues. In DNA form, the CDR3 reads TGTGCCAGCGGCTTAGCAGGTATCGGGATTAATGAGCAGTTCTTC. Translating it yields CASGLAGIGINEQFF.

The genes are TRBV7-9 and TRBJ1-1; D gene uncertain. Germline V gene data show CDR1 as SEHNR and CDR2 as FQNEAQ (reference sequence). Trimming took 7 bases from V and 12 from J, leaving 15 bases between them. This CDR3 comprises 11 residues. The CDR3: CASILGPETFF. The CDR3 DNA sequence: TGTGCCAGCATCCTAGGCCCAGAGACTTTCTTT.

This clone is termed large. The DNA of the CDR3 is TGTGCCAGCAGTTTAATTGCGGGAGATACCTACGAGCAGTACTTC. It translates to CASSLIAGDTYEQYF. The V and J genes are TRBV27 and TRBJ2-7; 7 nucleotides line up with TRBD2. The ends lost 2 bases at V and 2 bases at J; junction bases unmatched: 6. This CDR3 is 15 amino acids long. Germline CDR1 reads MNHEY; CDR2 reads SMNVEV (reference sequence).

V usage is TRBV11-2 and J usage is TRBJ2-1; 9 bases match TRBD2. This CDR3 has 16 residues. Germline CDR1 and CDR2: SGHAT and FQNNGV. V gave up 5 bases and J gave up 6 bases; unmatched junction bases: 11. DNA of the CDR3: TGTGCCAGCAGCCCACCTTGGCGGGGGGGTGCCAATGAGCAGTTCTTC. This translates into CASSPPWRGGANEQFF. Looking up the rest from reference TRBV11-2 and TRBJ2-1 gives the full variable domain: EAGVAQSPRYKIIEKRQSVAFWCNPISGHATLYWYQQILGQGPKLLIQFQNNGVVDDSQLPKDRFSAERLKGVDSTLKIQPAKLEDSAVYLCASSPPWRGGANEQFFGPGTRLTVL.

This clone counts as medium-sized. The chain has TRBV20-1 and TRBJ2-7; TRBD2 agrees at 10 bases. Germline CDR1 and CDR2: DFQATT and SNEGSKA (reference sequence). This CDR3 has 16 residues. V gave up 3 bases and J gave up 5 bases; unmatched junction bases: 13. In DNA form, the CDR3 reads TGCAGTGCTAGTAGTGGGGCCAGCGGGAGGGCCGACGAGCAGTACTTC. This codes for CSASSGASGRADEQYF.

This clone is medium-sized (0.01 to 0.1%) in the sample. The chain links TRBV6-1 to TRBJ2-4; D may correspond to TRBD1 or TRBD2 (5 bases each). This CDR3 contains 14 residues. Germline lookup yields CDR1 MNHNS and CDR2 SASEGT. V lost 2 bases and J lost 3, with 8 bases in between. CDR3 residues: CASSESGSKNIQYF. The DNA of the CDR3 is TGTGCCAGCAGTGAATCAGGGAGCAAAAACATTCAGTACTTC.

About this clone itself: The sample carries other DNA sequences with the same CDR3. The chain carries TRBV6-1 and TRBJ2-5; TRBD2 might be the D (5 bases). Trimming left V 6 bases short and J 3 bases short, with 11 bases between. The CDR3 has 13 amino acids. Germline values: CDR1 MNHNS, CDR2 SASEGT. CDR3 sequence: CASRQAAKETQYF. As DNA, the CDR3 is TGTGCCAGCAGACAAGCGGCCAAAGAGACCCAGTACTTC.

This clone was recorded at least ten times. V and J are TRBV7-2 and TRBJ1-4, with a tentative D call TRBD1 (5 bases). The CDR3 is 13 residues long. Trimming stripped 5 bases from V and 6 bases from J, with 10 bases between. Germline V gene data show CDR1 as SGHTA and CDR2 as FQGNSA. CDR3 bases: TGTGCCAGCAGCATGGGGCATGATGAAAAACTGTTTTTT. Its translation is CASSMGHDEKLFF.

V is TRBV9 and J is TRBJ2-3, with 8 bases matching TRBD2. The CDR3 is 14 residues long. With 3 bases clipped from V and 4 bases from J, the junction kept 4 bases outside the gene matches. Looked up from germline, CDR1 is SGDLS and CDR2 is YYNGEE. The CDR3 spells CASSGSGVADTQYF. CDR3 in DNA: TGTGCCAGCAGCGGTAGCGGGGTCGCAGATACGCAGTATTTT.

The CDR3 spells CASSLWTGNQPQHF. The CDR3 coding sequence is TGTGCCAGCAGTTTATGGACAGGGAATCAGCCCCAGCATTTT. The V call is TRBV28, the J call TRBJ1-5; 7 nucleotides align to TRBD1. The V gene's germline CDR1 is MDHEN and CDR2 SYDVKM. CDR3 length: 14 residues. The V and J ends lost 0 bases and 4 bases, in that order; junction bases with no gene match: 0.

By proportion, this clone is medium-sized. The genes are TRBV24-1 and TRBJ2-1; 12 bases are shared with TRBD2. V trimming: 8 bases; J trimming: 9 bases; junction bases outside the gene matches: 10. This CDR3 region has 15 residues. Germline values: CDR1 KGHDR, CDR2 SFDVKD. CDR3 loop: CATTDRLAGVSEQFF. CDR3 DNA sequence: TGTGCCACCACCGACAGACTAGCGGGAGTAAGTGAGCAGTTCTTC.

This clone was seen many times. The chain recombines TRBV4-3 with TRBJ1-5; TRBD1 might be the D (6 bases). CDR3 length: 15 residues. Deletions cut 0 bases from V and 4 bases from J, with 10 bases between. The germline V gene has CDR1 LGHNA and CDR2 YSLEER. CDR3 DNA: TGCGCCAGCAGCCAAGATGGGGGCATTAATCAGCCCCAGCATTTT. This translates into CASSQDGGINQPQHF.

This clone was seen repeatedly, ten times or more. A read error may be the cause here, since a much bigger clone is one base away. The genes are TRBV28 and TRBJ1-2; D is ambiguous. The CDR3 has 14 amino acids. Germline-derived CDR1 and CDR2 are MDHEN and SYDVKM. CDR3 sequence: CASSFWQVNYDYTF. The CDR3 DNA follows: TGTGCCAGCAGTTTTTGGCAGGTTAACTATGACTACACCTTC.

This clone was seen ten or more times. The CDR3 reads CSAIGTGKDIQYF. The CDR3 coding sequence is TGCAGTGCTATAGGGACAGGGAAGGACATTCAGTACTTC. This chain joins TRBV20-1 and TRBJ2-4; 9 bases fit TRBD1. The CDR3 covers 13 residues. Germline loops: CDR1 DFQATT, CDR2 SNEGSKA (reference sequence). V shed 4 bases, J shed 8 bases, and the junction held 6 bases outside the gene matches.